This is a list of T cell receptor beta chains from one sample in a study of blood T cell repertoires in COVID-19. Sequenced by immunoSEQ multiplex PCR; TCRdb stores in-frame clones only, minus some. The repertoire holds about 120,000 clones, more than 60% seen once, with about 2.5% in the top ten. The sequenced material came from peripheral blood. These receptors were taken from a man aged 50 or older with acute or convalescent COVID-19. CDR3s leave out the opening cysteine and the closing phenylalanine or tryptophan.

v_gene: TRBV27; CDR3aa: ASSALQGYEQY
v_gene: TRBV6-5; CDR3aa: ASSRGLGYEQY
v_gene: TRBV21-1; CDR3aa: ASSKGRQSADEKLF
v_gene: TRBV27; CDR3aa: ASSLSRARGYEQY
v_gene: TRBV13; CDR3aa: ASSFRGTDTQY
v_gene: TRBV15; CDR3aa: ATSPGTDQETQY
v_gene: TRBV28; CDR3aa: ASRDNRSPNEKLF
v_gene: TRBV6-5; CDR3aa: ASSLDRADTQY
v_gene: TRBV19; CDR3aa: ASSSAYEQY
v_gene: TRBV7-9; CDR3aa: ASSSRGTGGSEQY